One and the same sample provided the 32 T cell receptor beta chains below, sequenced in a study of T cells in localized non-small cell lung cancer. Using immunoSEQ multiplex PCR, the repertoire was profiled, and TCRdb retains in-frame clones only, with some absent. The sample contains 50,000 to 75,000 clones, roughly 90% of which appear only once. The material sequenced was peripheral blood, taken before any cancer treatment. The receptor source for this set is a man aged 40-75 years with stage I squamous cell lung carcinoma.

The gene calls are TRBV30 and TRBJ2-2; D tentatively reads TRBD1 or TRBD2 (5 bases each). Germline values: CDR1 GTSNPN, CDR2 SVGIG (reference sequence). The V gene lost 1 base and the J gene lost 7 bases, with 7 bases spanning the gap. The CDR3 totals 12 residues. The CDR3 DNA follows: TGTGCCTGGAGTGGAGGGGACGGGGAGCTGTTTTTT. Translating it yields CAWSGGDGELFF.

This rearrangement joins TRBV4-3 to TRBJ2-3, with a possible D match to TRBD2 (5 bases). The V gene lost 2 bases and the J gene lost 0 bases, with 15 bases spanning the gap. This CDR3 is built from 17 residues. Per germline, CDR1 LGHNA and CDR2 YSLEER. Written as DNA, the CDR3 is TGCGCCAGCAGCCAAACACTAGAACCATCTAGCACAGATACGCAGTATTTT. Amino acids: CASSQTLEPSSTDTQYF.

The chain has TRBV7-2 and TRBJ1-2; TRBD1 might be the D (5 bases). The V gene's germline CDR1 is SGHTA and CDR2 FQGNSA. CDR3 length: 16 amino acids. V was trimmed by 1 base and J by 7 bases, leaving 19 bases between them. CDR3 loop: CASSLGQPGDHLGYTF. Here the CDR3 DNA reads TGTGCCAGCAGCTTAGGACAGCCCGGGGACCACCTTGGCTACACCTTC.

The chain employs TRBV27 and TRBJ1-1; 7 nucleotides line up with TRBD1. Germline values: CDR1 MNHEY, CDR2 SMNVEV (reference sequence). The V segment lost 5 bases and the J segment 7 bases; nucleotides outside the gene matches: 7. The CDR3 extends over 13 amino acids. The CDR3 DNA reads TGTGCCAGCAGTGGACAGGATTCCGGTGAAGCTTTCTTT. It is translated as CASSGQDSGEAFF.

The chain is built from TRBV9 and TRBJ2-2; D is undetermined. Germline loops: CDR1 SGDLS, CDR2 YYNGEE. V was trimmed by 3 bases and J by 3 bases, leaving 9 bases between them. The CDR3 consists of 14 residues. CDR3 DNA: TGTGCCAGCAGCGCCCCAATATACACCGGGGAGCTGTTTTTT. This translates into CASSAPIYTGELFF.

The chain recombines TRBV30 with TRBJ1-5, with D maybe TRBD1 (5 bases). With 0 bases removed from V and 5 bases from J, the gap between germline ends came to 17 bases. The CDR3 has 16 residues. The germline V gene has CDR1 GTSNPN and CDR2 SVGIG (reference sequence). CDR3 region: CAWSVLGQGYDQPQHF. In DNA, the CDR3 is TGTGCCTGGAGTGTACTAGGGCAGGGTTACGATCAGCCCCAGCATTTT.

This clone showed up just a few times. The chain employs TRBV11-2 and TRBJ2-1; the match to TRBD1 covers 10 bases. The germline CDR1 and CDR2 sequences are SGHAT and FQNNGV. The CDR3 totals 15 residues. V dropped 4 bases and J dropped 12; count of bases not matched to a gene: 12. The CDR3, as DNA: TGTGCCAGCAGCTCACCCGGGACAGGGGTGGTTGGGCAGTTCTTC. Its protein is CASSSPGTGVVGQFF.

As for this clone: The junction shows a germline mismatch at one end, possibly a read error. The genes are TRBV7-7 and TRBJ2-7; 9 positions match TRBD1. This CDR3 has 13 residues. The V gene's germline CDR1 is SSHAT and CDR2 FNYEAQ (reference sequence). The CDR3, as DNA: TGTGCTAGCAGCTCAGGACAGGGGAACGAGCAGTACTTC. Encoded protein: CASSSGQGNEQYF.

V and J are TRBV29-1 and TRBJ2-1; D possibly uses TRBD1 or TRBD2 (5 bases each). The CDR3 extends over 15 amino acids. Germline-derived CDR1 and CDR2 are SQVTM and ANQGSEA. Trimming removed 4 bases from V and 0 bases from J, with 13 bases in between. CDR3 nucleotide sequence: TGCAGCGTTGCTGAGGGGCGGAGCTCCTACAATGAGCAGTTCTTC. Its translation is CSVAEGRSSYNEQFF.

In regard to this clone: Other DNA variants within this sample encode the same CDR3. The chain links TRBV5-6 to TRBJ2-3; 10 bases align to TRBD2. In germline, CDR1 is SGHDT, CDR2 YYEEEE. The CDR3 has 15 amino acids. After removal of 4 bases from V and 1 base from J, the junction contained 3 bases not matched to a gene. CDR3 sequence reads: CASSPGTSGTDTQYF. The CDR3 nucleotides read TGTGCCAGCAGCCCTGGGACTAGCGGCACAGATACGCAGTATTTT.

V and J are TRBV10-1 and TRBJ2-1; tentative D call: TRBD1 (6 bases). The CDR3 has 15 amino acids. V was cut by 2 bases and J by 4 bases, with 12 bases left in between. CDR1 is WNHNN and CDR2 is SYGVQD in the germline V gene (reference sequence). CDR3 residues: CASSERGTPYNEQFF. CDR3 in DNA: TGCGCCAGCAGTGAGAGGGGGACACCGTACAATGAGCAGTTCTTC.

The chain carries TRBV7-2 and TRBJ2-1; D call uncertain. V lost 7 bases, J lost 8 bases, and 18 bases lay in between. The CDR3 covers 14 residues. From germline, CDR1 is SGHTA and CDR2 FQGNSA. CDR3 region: CASIFLERPYEQFF. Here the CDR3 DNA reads TGTGCCAGCATCTTCTTGGAGAGGCCCTATGAGCAGTTCTTC.

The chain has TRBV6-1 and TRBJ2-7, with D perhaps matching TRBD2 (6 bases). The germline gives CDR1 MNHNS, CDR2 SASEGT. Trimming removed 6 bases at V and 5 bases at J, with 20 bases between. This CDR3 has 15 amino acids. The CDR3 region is CASSPRGTYDHEQYF. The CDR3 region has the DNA TGTGCCAGCAGCCCCCGGGGGACTTACGACCACGAGCAGTACTTC.

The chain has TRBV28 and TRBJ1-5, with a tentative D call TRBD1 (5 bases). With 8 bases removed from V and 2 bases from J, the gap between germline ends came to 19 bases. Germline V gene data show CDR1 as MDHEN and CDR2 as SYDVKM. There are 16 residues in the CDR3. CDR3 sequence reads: CASPHEGLLCNQPQHF. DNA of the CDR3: TGTGCCAGCCCCCATGAGGGGCTATTATGCAATCAGCCCCAGCATTTT.

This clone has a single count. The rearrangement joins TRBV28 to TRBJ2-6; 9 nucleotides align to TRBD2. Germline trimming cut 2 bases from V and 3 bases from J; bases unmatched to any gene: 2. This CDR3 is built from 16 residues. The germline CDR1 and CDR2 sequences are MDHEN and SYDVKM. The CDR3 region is CASSLGGRGGANVLTF. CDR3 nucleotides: TGTGCCAGCAGTTTAGGCGGGAGGGGTGGGGCCAACGTCCTGACTTTC.

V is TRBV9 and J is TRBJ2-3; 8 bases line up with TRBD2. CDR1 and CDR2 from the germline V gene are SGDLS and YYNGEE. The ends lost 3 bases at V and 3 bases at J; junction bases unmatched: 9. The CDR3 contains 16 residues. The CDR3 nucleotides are TGTGCCAGCAGCGGCCAACTAGCGGAGGGAACAGATACGCAGTATTTT. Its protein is CASSGQLAEGTDTQYF.

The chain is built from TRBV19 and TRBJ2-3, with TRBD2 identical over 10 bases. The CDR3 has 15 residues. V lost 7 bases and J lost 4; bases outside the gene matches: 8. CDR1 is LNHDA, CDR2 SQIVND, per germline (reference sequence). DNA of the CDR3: TGTGCCAGTACCGCTAGCGGGAGCTTTTCAGATACGCAGTATTTT. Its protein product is CASTASGSFSDTQYF.

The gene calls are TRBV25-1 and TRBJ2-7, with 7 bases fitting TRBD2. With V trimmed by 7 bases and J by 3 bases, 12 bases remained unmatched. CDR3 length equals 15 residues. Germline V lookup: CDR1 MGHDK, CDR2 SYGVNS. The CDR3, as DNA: TGTGCCAGCACCCGGGCGGACGGACTAGACTACGAGCAGTACTTC. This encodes CASTRADGLDYEQYF.

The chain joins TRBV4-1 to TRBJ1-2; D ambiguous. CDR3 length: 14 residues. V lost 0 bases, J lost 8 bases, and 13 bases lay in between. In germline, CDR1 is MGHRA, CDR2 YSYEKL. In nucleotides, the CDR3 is TGCGCCAGCAGCCAAGATCGGAAAGAAGCAGGCTACACCTTC. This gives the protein CASSQDRKEAGYTF.

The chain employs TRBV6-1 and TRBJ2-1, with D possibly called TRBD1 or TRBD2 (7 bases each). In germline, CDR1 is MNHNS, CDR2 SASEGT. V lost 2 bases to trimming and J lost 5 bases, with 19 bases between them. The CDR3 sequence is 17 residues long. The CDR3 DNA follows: TGTGCCAGCAGTGAACCGTGGGGGGGACAGTGGGACAATGAGCAGTTCTTC. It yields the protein CASSEPWGGQWDNEQFF.

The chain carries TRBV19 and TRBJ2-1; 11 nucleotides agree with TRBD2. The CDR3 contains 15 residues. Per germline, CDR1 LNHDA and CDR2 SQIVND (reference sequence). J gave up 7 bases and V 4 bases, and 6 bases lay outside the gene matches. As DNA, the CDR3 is TGTGCCAGTAGTACCTTCGGGACTAGCGGAAATGAGCAGTTCTTC. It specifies CASSTFGTSGNEQFF.

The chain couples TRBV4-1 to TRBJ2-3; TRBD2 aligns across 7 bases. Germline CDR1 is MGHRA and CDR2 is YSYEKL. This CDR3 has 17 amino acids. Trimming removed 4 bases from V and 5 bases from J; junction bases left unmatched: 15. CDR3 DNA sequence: TGCGCCAGCAGCCGACACCATAGCGGAGGGGAGGGAGATACGCAGTATTTT. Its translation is CASSRHHSGGEGDTQYF.

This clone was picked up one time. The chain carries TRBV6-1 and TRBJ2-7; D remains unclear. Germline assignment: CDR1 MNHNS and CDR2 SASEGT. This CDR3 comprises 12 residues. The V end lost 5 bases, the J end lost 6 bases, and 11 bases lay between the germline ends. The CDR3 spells CASSPEWGEQYF. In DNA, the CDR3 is TGTGCCAGCAGTCCCGAGTGGGGCGAGCAGTACTTC.

As DNA, the CDR3 is TGTGCCAGCAGCGAAGGGACAGCCTCCTACAATGAGCAGTTCTTC. This encodes CASSEGTASYNEQFF. The chain links TRBV9 to TRBJ2-1, with 7 nucleotides matching TRBD1. Germline trimming cut 3 bases from V and 0 bases from J; bases unmatched to any gene: 3. Germline V lookup: CDR1 SGDLS, CDR2 YYNGEE. CDR3 length equals 15 residues.

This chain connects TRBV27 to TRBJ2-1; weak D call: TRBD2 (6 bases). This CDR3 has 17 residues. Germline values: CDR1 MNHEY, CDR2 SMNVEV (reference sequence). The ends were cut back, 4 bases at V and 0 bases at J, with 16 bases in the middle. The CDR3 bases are TGTGCCAGCAGTTCCACACCCGGGACTCCCTCCTACAATGAGCAGTTCTTC. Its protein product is CASSSTPGTPSYNEQFF.

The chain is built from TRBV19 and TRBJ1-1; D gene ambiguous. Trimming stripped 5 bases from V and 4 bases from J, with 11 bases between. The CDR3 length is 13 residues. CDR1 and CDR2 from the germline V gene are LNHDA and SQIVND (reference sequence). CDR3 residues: CASSGTRGTEAFF. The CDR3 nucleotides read TGTGCCAGTAGTGGTACCAGAGGCACTGAAGCTTTCTTT.

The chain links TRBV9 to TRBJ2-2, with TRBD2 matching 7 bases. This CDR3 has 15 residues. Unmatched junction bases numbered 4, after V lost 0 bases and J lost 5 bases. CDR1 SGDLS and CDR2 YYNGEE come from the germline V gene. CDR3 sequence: CASSVAVGGTGELFF. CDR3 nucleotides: TGTGCCAGCAGCGTAGCGGTCGGGGGGACCGGGGAGCTGTTTTTT.

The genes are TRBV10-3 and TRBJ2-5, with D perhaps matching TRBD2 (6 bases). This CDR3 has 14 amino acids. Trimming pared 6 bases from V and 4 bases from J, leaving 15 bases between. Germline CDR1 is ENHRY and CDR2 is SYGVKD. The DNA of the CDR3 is TGTGCCATCAGCGGGAGTAAGAATTCAGAGACCCAGTACTTC. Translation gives CAISGSKNSETQYF.

In DNA, the CDR3 is TGTGCCAGCAGGGGGACTAGCGGAAGCTCCTACGAGCAGTACTTC. Its protein product is CASRGTSGSSYEQYF. This sequence joins TRBV28 and TRBJ2-7, with 11 bases identical to TRBD2. The V gene end was trimmed by 6 bases and the J gene end by 0 bases; junction bases not matched to a gene: 4. This CDR3 is 15 amino acids long. Germline CDR1 and CDR2: MDHEN and SYDVKM. Variable domain in full (rest from reference TRBV28 and TRBJ2-7): DVKVTQSSRYLVKRTGEKVFLECVQDMDHENMFWYRQDPGLGLRLIYFSYDVKMKEKGDIPEGYSVSREKKERFSLILESASTNQTSMYLCASRGTSGSSYEQYFGPGTRLTVT.

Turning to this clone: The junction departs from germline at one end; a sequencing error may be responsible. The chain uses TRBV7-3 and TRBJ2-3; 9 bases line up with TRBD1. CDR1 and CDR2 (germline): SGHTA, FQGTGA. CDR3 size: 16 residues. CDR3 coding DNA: TGTGCCAGCAGCCCCTCACGACAGGGGGGCACAGATATGCAGTATTTT. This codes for CASSPSRQGGTDMQYF.

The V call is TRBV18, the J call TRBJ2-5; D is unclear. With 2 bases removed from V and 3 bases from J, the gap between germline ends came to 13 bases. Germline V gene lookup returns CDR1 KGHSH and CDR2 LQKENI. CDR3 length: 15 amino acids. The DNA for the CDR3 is TGTGCCAGCTCACCAAGGCCTTCGGCCGAAGAGACCCAGTACTTC. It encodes CASSPRPSAEETQYF.

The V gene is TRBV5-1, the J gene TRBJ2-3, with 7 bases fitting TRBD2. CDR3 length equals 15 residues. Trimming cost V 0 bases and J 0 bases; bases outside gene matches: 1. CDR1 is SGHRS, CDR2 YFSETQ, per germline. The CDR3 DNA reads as TGCGCCAGCAGCTTGGAAGCGGGAAGCACAGATACGCAGTATTTT. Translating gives CASSLEAGSTDTQYF.